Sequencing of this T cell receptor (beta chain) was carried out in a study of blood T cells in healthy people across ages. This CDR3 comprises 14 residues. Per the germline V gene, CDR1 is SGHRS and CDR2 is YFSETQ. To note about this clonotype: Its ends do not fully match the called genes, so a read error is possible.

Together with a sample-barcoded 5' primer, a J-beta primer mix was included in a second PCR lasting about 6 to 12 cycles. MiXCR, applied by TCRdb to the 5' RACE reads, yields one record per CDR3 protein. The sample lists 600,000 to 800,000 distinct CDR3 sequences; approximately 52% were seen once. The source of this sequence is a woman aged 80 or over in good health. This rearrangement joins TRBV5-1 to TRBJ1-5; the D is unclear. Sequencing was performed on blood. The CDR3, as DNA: TGCGCCGGCAGCCCCGGTAGAGGCAATCAGCCCCAGCATTTT. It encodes CAGSPGRGNQPQHF.